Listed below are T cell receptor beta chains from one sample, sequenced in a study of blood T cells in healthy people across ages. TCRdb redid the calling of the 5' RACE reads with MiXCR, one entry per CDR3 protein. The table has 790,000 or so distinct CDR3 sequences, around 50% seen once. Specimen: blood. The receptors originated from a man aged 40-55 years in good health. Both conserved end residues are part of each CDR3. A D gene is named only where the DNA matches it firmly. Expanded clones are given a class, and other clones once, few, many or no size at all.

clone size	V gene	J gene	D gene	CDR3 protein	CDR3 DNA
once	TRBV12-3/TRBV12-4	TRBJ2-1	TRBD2	CASRPGTSFPNEQFF	TGTGCCAGCAGGCCCGGGACTAGCTTCCCCAATGAGCAGTTCTTC
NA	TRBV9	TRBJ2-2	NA	CASSVRDLGTGELFF	TGTGCCAGCAGCGTACGAGACTTGGGAACCGGGGAGCTGTTTTTT
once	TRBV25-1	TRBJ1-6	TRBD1	CASTQTGIHSPLHF	TGTGCCAGCACCCAGACAGGGATACATTCACCCCTCCACTTT
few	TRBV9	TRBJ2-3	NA	CASRAGDSETDTQYF	TGTGCCAGCCGAGCTGGGGACTCAGAGACAGATACGCAGTATTTT
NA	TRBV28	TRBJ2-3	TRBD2	CASSLQGGRSDTQYF	TGTGCCAGCAGTTTACAAGGCGGGAGATCTGATACGCAGTATTTT
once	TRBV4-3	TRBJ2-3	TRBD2	CASSQVAAGLSTQYF	TGCGCCAGCAGCCAAGTGGCAGCGGGGTTAAGTACGCAGTATTTT
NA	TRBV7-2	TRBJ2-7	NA	CASSRNIRGEQYF	TGTGCCAGCAGCCGTAATATCCGGGGCGAGCAGTACTTC
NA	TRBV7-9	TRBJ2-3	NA	CASSRYLGTDTQYF	TGTGCCAGCAGCCGTTATCTTGGCACAGATACGCAGTATTTT
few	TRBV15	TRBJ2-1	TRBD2	CATSRVTSGYNEQFF	TGTGCCACCAGCAGAGTGACTAGCGGGTACAATGAGCAGTTCTTC
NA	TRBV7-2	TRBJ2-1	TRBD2	CASSPRTSGGHEQFF	TGTGCCAGCAGCCCCCGGACTAGCGGGGGACATGAGCAGTTCTTC
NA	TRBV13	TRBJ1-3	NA	CASSPGFGNTIYF	TGTGCCAGCAGTCCAGGGTTCGGAAACACCATATATTTT
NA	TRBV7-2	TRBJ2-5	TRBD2	CASSPRLAGSFFQETQYF	TGTGCCAGCAGCCCCCGACTAGCGGGAAGCTTCTTTCAAGAGACCCAGTACTTC
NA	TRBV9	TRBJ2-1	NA	CASSVSVNSYNEQFF	TGTGCCAGCAGCGTTAGCGTAAACTCCTACAATGAGCAGTTCTTC
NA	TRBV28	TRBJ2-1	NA	CASTRGSPNQETQFF	TGTGCCAGCACACGGGGTTCGCCTAACCAAGAGACCCAGTTCTTC
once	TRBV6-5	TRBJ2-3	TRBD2	CASRGSGSRRDTQYF	TGTGCCAGCAGAGGTAGCGGGAGTCGCAGAGATACGCAGTATTTT
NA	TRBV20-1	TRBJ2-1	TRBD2	CSASRRGDYYNEQFF	TGCAGTGCTAGCAGGCGGGGGGACTACTACAATGAGCAGTTCTTC